Shown below are 21 T cell receptor beta chains from a single sample sequenced in a study of cytomegalovirus exposure and HLA in healthy donors. The PCR employed 60 Vbeta primers together with 13 Jbeta primers. Only in-frame clones appear in the TCRdb table, and some are missing; sequencing was by immunoSEQ multiplex PCR. The repertoire holds 110,000 to 150,000 clones, with 75% to 80% as singletons. What was sequenced was PBMCs. The source is a woman in her 30s in good health and CMV-seronegative.

The rearrangement links TRBV5-5 to TRBJ2-5; no definite D call. Germline V CDR1 and CDR2: SGHKS, YYEKEE (reference sequence). V lost 4 bases and J 5 bases, leaving 9 bases between the germline ends. The CDR3 length is 12 residues. Written as DNA, the CDR3 is TGTGCCAGCAGCGTCAACGGGGAGACCCAGTACTTC. This translates into CASSVNGETQYF.

Only a few counts were recorded for this clone. The genes are TRBV14 and TRBJ2-1; D is possibly TRBD2 (5 bases). The CDR3 runs to 13 residues. CDR1 and CDR2 from the germline V gene are SGHDN and FVKESK. V lost 4 bases to trimming and J lost 9 bases, with 13 bases between them. CDR3 DNA: TGTGCCAGCAGCCGTCGGACTTTGGGTGAGCAGTTCTTC. This sequence encodes CASSRRTLGEQFF.

The rearrangement uses TRBV30 and TRBJ1-6; 8 nucleotides match TRBD1. J gave up 3 bases and V 3 bases, and 7 bases lay outside the gene matches. This CDR3 is 16 amino acids long. Germline V CDR1 and CDR2: GTSNPN, SVGIG (reference sequence). The chain's CDR3 is CAWRDFGQGYNSPLHF. The CDR3 DNA sequence: TGTGCCTGGAGGGACTTCGGACAGGGCTATAATTCACCCCTCCACTTT.

Only a few counts were recorded for this clone. The chain joins TRBV7-9 to TRBJ1-1; perhaps TRBD1 as D (5 bases). Trimming pared 11 bases from V and 4 bases from J, leaving 14 bases between. This CDR3 contains 12 residues. Germline CDR1 and CDR2: SEHNR and FQNEAQ (reference sequence). Here the CDR3 DNA reads TGTGCCGGGGACGGGGGGAGCACTGAAGCTTTCTTT. Residues: CAGDGGSTEAFF.

The V gene is TRBV7-2, the J gene TRBJ2-3, with D perhaps matching TRBD2 (5 bases). This CDR3 spans 14 amino acids. CDR1 is SGHTA, CDR2 FQGNSA, per germline. Trimming left V 1 base short and J 0 bases short, with 5 bases between. The CDR3 bases are TGTGCCAGCAGCTTAGGGACTAGCACAGATACGCAGTATTTT. It encodes CASSLGTSTDTQYF.

This clone occurred once. The rearrangement joins TRBV19 to TRBJ2-2, with 10 bases that match TRBD1. Germline V gives CDR1 LNHDA, CDR2 SQIVND (reference sequence). CDR3 length equals 15 residues. The J segment lost 6 bases and the V segment lost 3 bases, leaving 4 bases of the junction unmatched. The CDR3 nucleotides read TGTGCCAGTAGTATGCTTGGACAGGGGGCCGGGGAGCTGTTTTTT. Translation: CASSMLGQGAGELFF. The full variable domain, with the rest looked up from reference TRBV19 and TRBJ2-2, is DGGITQSPKYLFRKEGQNVTLSCEQNLNHDAMYWYRQDPGQGLRLIYYSQIVNDFQKGDIAEGYSVSREKKESFPLTVTSAQKNPTAFYLCASSMLGQGAGELFFGEGSRLTVL.

The chain carries TRBV28 and TRBJ1-5; 7 bases align to TRBD1. The length of the CDR3 is 16 residues. Germline values: CDR1 MDHEN, CDR2 SYDVKM. V lost 3 bases and J lost 5; bases outside the gene matches: 10. CDR3 DNA sequence: TGTGCCAGCAGTTTCAGTTCCCAGGGGGACCATCAGCCCCAGCATTTT. Protein sequence: CASSFSSQGDHQPQHF.

The V gene is TRBV11-2, the J gene TRBJ1-1, with D uncertain. The V end lost 0 bases, the J end lost 1 base, and 9 bases lay between the germline ends. The CDR3 sequence is 15 residues long. Germline V lookup: CDR1 SGHAT, CDR2 FQNNGV. In nucleotides, the CDR3 is TGTGCCAGCAGCTTAGATGAGGAACCGAACACTGAAGCTTTCTTT. This encodes CASSLDEEPNTEAFF.

The chain combines TRBV5-3 with TRBJ1-2; D unclear. TRBV5-3 is given ORF status, its function remaining uncertain. V was trimmed by 2 bases and J by 10 bases, leaving 6 bases between them. The CDR3 sequence is 10 residues long. Here the CDR3 DNA reads TGTGCCAGAAGCTTTCAGGACTACACCTTC. This codes for CARSFQDYTF.

The chain recombines TRBV4-1 with TRBJ2-7; weak D call: TRBD2 (6 bases). Germline V gene data show CDR1 as MGHRA and CDR2 as YSYEKL. Trimming removed 4 bases from V and 6 bases from J, with 16 bases in between. This CDR3 spans 14 amino acids. The CDR3 loop reads CASSPWKGRTEQYF. DNA for the CDR3: TGCGCCAGCAGCCCGTGGAAGGGGAGGACCGAGCAGTACTTC.

The CDR3 DNA reads as TGTGCCAGCAGCCAAAGCAGGGCAGGGAACTATGGCTACACCTTC. Its translation: CASSQSRAGNYGYTF. The gene calls are TRBV28 and TRBJ1-2; a possible D gene is TRBD1 (5 bases). CDR3 length equals 15 residues. With 6 bases removed from V and 2 bases from J, the gap between germline ends came to 16 bases. Per the germline V gene, CDR1 is MDHEN and CDR2 is SYDVKM.

The rearrangement links TRBV25-1 to TRBJ1-1, with D possibly being TRBD1 (6 bases). V was cut by 4 bases and J by 3 bases, with 12 bases left in between. This CDR3 comprises 14 residues. Germline V gene lookup returns CDR1 MGHDK and CDR2 SYGVNS. CDR3 sequence (DNA): TGTGCCAGCAGTGGGGGGGGCTGGGACACTGAAGCTTTCTTT. It encodes CASSGGGWDTEAFF.

A single count supports this clone. The rearrangement uses TRBV28 and TRBJ1-5; D not certain. Trimming cost V 3 bases and J 7 bases, with 25 bases left between them. Germline CDR1 reads MDHEN; CDR2 reads SYDVKM. This CDR3 contains 18 residues. For the CDR3, the DNA is TGTGCCAGCAGTTTGGGCGAGTTTGTAGGGAGTTTGGGGCAGCCCCAGCATTTT. This codes for CASSLGEFVGSLGQPQHF. Full variable domain (outside the CDR3, taken from reference TRBV28 and TRBJ1-5): DVKVTQSSRYLVKRTGEKVFLECVQDMDHENMFWYRQDPGLGLRLIYFSYDVKMKEKGDIPEGYSVSREKKERFSLILESASTNQTSMYLCASSLGEFVGSLGQPQHFGDGTRLSIL.

The CDR3 is CASSLERAFDTQYF. The CDR3 nucleotides are TGTGCCAGCAGCTTAGAGAGGGCTTTTGATACGCAGTATTTT. The chain joins TRBV11-2 to TRBJ2-3; D is possibly TRBD2 (5 bases). CDR3 length: 14 amino acids. Germline V gene sequence: CDR1 SGHAT, CDR2 FQNNGV. With 0 bases removed from V and 6 bases from J, the gap between germline ends came to 10 bases.

The V gene is TRBV7-6, the J gene TRBJ1-1, with TRBD1 matching over 12 bases. Germline lookup yields CDR1 SGHVS and CDR2 FNYEAQ. V dropped 1 base and J dropped 4; count of bases not matched to a gene: 4. The CDR3 runs 16 residues. The CDR3 is CASSLGDRGHITEAFF. The CDR3 nucleotides read TGTGCCAGCAGCTTAGGGGACAGGGGGCATATCACTGAAGCTTTCTTT. Drawing the rest from reference TRBV7-6 and TRBJ1-1, the complete variable domain is GAGVSQSPRYKVTKRGQDVALRCDPISGHVSLYWYRQALGQGPEFLTYFNYEAQQDKSGLPNDRFSAERPEGSISTLTIQRTEQRDSAMYRCASSLGDRGHITEAFFGQGTRLTVV.

This clone was detected only a few times. The chain has TRBV2 and TRBJ2-7; D might be TRBD1 (6 bases). V lost 2 bases and J lost 0, with 17 bases in between. Germline V gene lookup returns CDR1 SNHLY and CDR2 FYNNEI. This CDR3 spans 17 amino acids. The DNA of the CDR3 is TGTGCCAGCAGTGAAAGGTTCCAGGGGAATATCTCCTACGAGCAGTACTTC. It specifies CASSERFQGNISYEQYF.

V is TRBV30 and J is TRBJ2-5; no definite D call. Germline V gives CDR1 GTSNPN, CDR2 SVGIG (reference sequence). V was trimmed by 0 bases and J by 2 bases, leaving 7 bases between them. CDR3 length: 13 residues. The CDR3 here is CAWSVRRQETQYF. Here the CDR3 DNA reads TGTGCCTGGAGTGTAAGGAGACAAGAGACCCAGTACTTC.

This chain links TRBV5-1 with TRBJ2-7; TRBD1 agrees at 9 bases. Per the germline V gene, CDR1 is SGHRS and CDR2 is YFSETQ. CDR3 length equals 14 residues. The trim removed 3 bases at V and 3 bases at J, leaving 4 bases unmatched. The CDR3 region has the DNA TGCGCCAGCAGCTCCGGGACAGGGAACTACGAGCAGTACTTC. It specifies CASSSGTGNYEQYF.

In DNA, the CDR3 is TGTGCCATTGGCTCCGGGACACTTTACGAGCAGTACTTC. Translated, it gives CAIGSGTLYEQYF. The rearrangement joins TRBV10-3 to TRBJ2-7; TRBD1 might be the D (6 bases). The CDR3 is made up of 13 amino acids. CDR1 is ENHRY, CDR2 SYGVKD, per germline. Trimming shortened V by 9 bases and J by 4 bases, and 16 bases separated the two germline ends.

The chain is built from TRBV27 and TRBJ2-1; maybe TRBD2 (5 bases). This CDR3 has 15 residues. Germline-derived CDR1 and CDR2 are MNHEY and SMNVEV (reference sequence). Trimming removed 5 bases from V and 3 bases from J, with 14 bases in between. CDR3 coding DNA: TGTGCCAGCAGTCCACCAATCCGGGGCTACAATGAGCAGTTCTTC. Protein sequence: CASSPPIRGYNEQFF.

This chain connects TRBV29-1 to TRBJ1-2, with D possibly matching TRBD1 (6 bases). The CDR3 has 13 amino acids. CDR1 SQVTM and CDR2 ANQGSEA come from the germline V gene. V was pared by 4 bases and J by 5 bases, with 14 bases between. The CDR3 reads CSVGGGAGYGYTF. The CDR3 nucleotides are TGCAGCGTTGGAGGGGGGGCAGGGTATGGCTACACCTTC.